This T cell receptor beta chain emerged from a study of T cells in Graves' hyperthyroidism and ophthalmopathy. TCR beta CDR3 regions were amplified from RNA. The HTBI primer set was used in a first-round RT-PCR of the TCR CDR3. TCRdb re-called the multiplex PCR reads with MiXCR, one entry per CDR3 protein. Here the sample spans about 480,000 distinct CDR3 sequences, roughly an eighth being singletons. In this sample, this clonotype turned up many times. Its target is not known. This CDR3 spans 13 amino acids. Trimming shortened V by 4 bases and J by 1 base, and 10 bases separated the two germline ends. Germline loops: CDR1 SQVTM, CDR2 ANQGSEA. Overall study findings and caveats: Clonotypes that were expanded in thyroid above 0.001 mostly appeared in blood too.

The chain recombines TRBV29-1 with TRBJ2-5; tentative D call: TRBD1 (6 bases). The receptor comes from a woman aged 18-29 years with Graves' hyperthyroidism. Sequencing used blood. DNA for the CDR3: TGCAGCGTTGCTAGGACAGTCCAAGAGACCCAGTACTTC. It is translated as CSVARTVQETQYF. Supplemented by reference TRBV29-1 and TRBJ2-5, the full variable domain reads SAVISQKPSRDICQRGTSLTIQCQVDSQVTMMFWYRQQPGQSLTLIATANQGSEATYESGFVIDKFPISRPNLTFSTLTVSNMSPEDSSIYLCSVARTVQETQYFGPGTRLLVL.